The clone carrying this T cell receptor beta chain was recorded only once. This CDR3 has 17 amino acids. This sample is part of a study of blood T cell repertoires in COVID-19. Study background: Samples representing acute and convalescent COVID-19 were sourced from the United States, Italy and Spain. The analysed material was cDNA or gDNA that came from T cells, B-cell-depleted T cells, or PBMCs.

Per the original data handling: Amplification of reference gene primers provided the estimated nucleated cell counts. Libraries were prepared by immunoSEQ multiplex PCR; TCRdb keeps only in-frame clonotypes and omits some of them. V, J and clone size are those of that table, while D and trimming were read from the DNA. There are 220,000 or so clones in the sample; 70% to 85% occur only once, and approximately 1.9% lies in the top ten. The sequence derives from a woman of 80 years or more with acute or convalescent COVID-19. The rearrangement joins TRBV21-1 to TRBJ1-4; TRBD1 is the table's D call and was not checked against the DNA. TRBV21-1 is listed as a pseudogene. The sequenced material came from peripheral blood. For the CDR3, the DNA is TGTGCCAGCAGCAAAGCGGGACAGAGGGCGCAAAATGAAAAACTGTTTTTT. This sequence encodes CASSKAGQRAQNEKLFF.